This TCR beta chain was observed in a study of technical replicates of blood from a handful of donors. Produced via immunoSEQ multiplex PCR; TCRdb's table is partial and in-frame only. Found here are about 88,000 clones, approximately 90% of them singletons; the top ten hold more than 0.25%. Trimming removed 3 bases from V and 3 bases from J; junction bases left unmatched: 9. Per the germline V gene, CDR1 is MNHNY and CDR2 is SVGAGI (reference sequence). The CDR3 has 16 residues. The TCR sequence derives from a human donor in good health. The specimen was T cells isolated from PBMCs. The chain is built from TRBV6-6 and TRBJ2-3; 7 positions match TRBD2. The CDR3 loop is CASSYRRRGKTDTQYF. The CDR3 region has the DNA TGTGCCAGCAGTTATAGGAGGCGGGGGAAGACAGATACGCAGTATTTT.